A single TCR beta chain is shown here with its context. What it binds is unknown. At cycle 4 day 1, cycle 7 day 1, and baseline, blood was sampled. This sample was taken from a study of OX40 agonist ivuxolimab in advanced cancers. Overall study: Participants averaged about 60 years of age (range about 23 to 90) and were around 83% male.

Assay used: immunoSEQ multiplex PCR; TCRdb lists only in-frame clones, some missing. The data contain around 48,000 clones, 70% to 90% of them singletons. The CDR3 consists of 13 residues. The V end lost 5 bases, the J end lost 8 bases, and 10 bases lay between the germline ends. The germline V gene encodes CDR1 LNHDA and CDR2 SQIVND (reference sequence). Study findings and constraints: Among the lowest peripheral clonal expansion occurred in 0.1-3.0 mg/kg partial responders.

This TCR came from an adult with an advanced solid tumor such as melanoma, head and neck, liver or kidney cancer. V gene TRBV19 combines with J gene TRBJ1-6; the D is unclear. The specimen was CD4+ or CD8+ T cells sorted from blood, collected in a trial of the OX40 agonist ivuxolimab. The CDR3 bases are TGTGCCAGTAGTGCCGGCTGGGATTCACCCCTCCACTTT. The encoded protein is CASSAGWDSPLHF.